These T cell receptor beta chains were read from a single sample in a study of blood T cell repertoires in COVID-19. The data were produced by immunoSEQ multiplex PCR, yet TCRdb's version contains in-frame clones alone and is incomplete. The repertoire holds fewer than 250,000 clones, with 84% as singletons. Source material: peripheral blood. The receptors come from a man aged 50-59 years with acute or convalescent COVID-19. Both conserved end residues are part of each CDR3. The D gene is left open where the match is weak. Where a row states a size, it is once, few, many or the class of an expanded clone; other rows omit it.

TRBV5-1	.	once	TRBJ1-5	CASSLDRGRNQPQHF	TGCGCCAGCAGCCTGGATAGGGGCCGTAATCAGCCCCAGCATTTT
TRBV19	.	.	TRBJ1-5	CASSGSYSNQPQHF	TGTGCCAGTTCGGGGTCTTATAGCAATCAGCCCCAGCATTTT
TRBV10-3	TRBD1	once	TRBJ1-5	CATQTGNSNQPQHF	TGTGCCACCCAGACAGGGAATAGCAATCAGCCCCAGCATTTT
TRBV2	.	.	TRBJ1-2	CASSVPGRADYGYTF	TGTGCCAGCAGTGTCCCTGGCAGGGCGGACTATGGCTACACCTTC
TRBV27	TRBD2	.	TRBJ2-5	CASSPGTSGLEETQYF	TGTGCCAGCAGTCCAGGGACTAGCGGGCTAGAAGAGACCCAGTACTTC
TRBV30	.	.	TRBJ1-6	CAGNRDGSPLHF	TGTGCCGGGAACAGGGACGGGTCACCCCTCCACTTT
TRBV5-8	.	.	TRBJ2-2	CASSVTRGTVNTGELFF	TGTGCCAGCAGCGTGACACGGGGGACGGTGAACACCGGGGAGCTGTTTTTT
TRBV29-1	TRBD1	.	TRBJ1-2	CSAPTGTSYGYTF	TGCAGCGCCCCGACAGGGACTAGCTATGGCTACACCTTC
TRBV2	TRBD2	few	TRBJ2-7	CASNPSGRSSYEQYF	TGTGCCAGCAACCCCAGCGGGAGAAGTAGCTACGAGCAGTACTTC
TRBV5-1	.	.	TRBJ1-2	CASSLYSGGGDGYTF	TGCGCCAGCAGCTTGTATTCCGGGGGAGGAGATGGCTACACCTTC
TRBV5-1	.	few	TRBJ1-5	CASSPTGPPNQPQHF	TGCGCCAGCAGCCCGACAGGCCCCCCCAATCAGCCCCAGCATTTT
TRBV27	TRBD1	.	TRBJ1-5	CASSQTGVQRPQHF	TGTGCCAGCAGCCAGACAGGGGTCCAAAGGCCCCAGCATTTT
TRBV7-2	.	.	TRBJ2-1	CASSLAAVYNEQFF	TGTGCCAGCAGCTTAGCCGCAGTCTACAATGAGCAGTTCTTC
TRBV5-5	.	.	TRBJ1-2	CASSLSETYGYTF	TGTGCCAGCAGCTTGTCAGAAACCTATGGCTACACCTTC
TRBV19	.	.	TRBJ1-6	CASRLDSPFNSPLHF	TGTGCCAGTAGACTTGATAGTCCCTTTAATTCACCCCTCCACTTT
TRBV27	.	.	TRBJ1-1	CASSLGGATEAFF	TGTGCCAGCAGTTTGGGAGGGGCCACTGAAGCTTTCTTT
TRBV19	.	.	TRBJ2-2	CASTLGVVAGELFF	TGTGCCAGTACCCTCGGAGTGGTAGCCGGGGAGCTGTTTTTT
TRBV7-9	.	once	TRBJ1-2	CASSPREWLNYGYTF	TGTGCCAGCAGCCCTCGGGAATGGCTTAACTATGGCTACACCTTC
TRBV5-1	.	.	TRBJ2-7	CASSKQGGYEQYF	TGCGCCAGCAGCAAGCAGGGGGGATACGAGCAGTACTTC
TRBV20-1	.	.	TRBJ2-7	CSASGVPYEQYF	TGCAGTGCTAGTGGCGTCCCCTACGAGCAGTACTTC
TRBV11-3	TRBD1	.	TRBJ1-5	CASREETGEQPQHF	TGTGCCAGCCGAGAAGAAACAGGGGAACAGCCCCAGCATTTT
TRBV2	.	.	TRBJ1-5	CASSVQGTYQPQHF	TGTGCCAGCAGTGTTCAGGGCACTTATCAGCCCCAGCATTTT